This TCR beta chain was captured by sequencing in a study of PD-1 blockade in classical Hodgkin lymphoma. On the study more broadly: With a 2-week interval, patients received intravenous nivolumab at 3 mg/kg.

This table comes from immunoSEQ multiplex PCR, and its TCRdb copy is limited to in-frame clones, with some not included. The sample includes about 90,000 clones, 83% seen only once; the top ten take about a sixth. General observations from the study: At C4D1, TCR diversity had climbed significantly for CD4+ cells, though not for CD8+ cells.

In the case of this clone: Its antigen is not identified.

The ends were cut back, 0 bases at V and 6 bases at J, with 16 bases in the middle. The V gene's germline CDR1 is SGHDT and CDR2 YYEEEE. There are 15 residues in the CDR3. The sample's time point: cycle 4 day 1 (C4D1), after less than seven weeks of nivolumab. Autologous stem cell transplantation was followed by relapse in every patient, and brentuximab vedotin exposure varied. This sequence was found in a human donor with classical Hodgkin lymphoma. The specimen comprised peripheral blood mononuclear cells (PBMCs), sampled before the fourth cycle of nivolumab. The J gene is TRBJ2-7, the V gene TRBV5-6, with unresolved D. CDR3 protein: CASSLAGQPTGEQYF. For the CDR3, the DNA is TGTGCCAGCAGCTTGGCCGGGCAGCCCACCGGCGAGCAGTACTTC.